Each of the 29 T cell receptor beta chains below was sequenced from the same sample in a study of preoperative IRX-2 immunotherapy in early breast cancer. The treatment denotes: preoperative locoregional IRX-2 cytokine immunotherapy. The method was immunoSEQ multiplex PCR; TCRdb's version includes in-frame clones alone and lacks a portion of them. In the table there are under 35,000 clones, 82% of which are singletons. This material was collected from a patient treated with IRX-2 immunotherapy. The receptors here all came from a human donor with breast cancer.

This rearrangement joins TRBV6-1 to TRBJ2-1; D gene uncertain. The V end was cut by 0 bases, the J end by 2 bases, with 8 bases between. This CDR3 has 15 residues. Germline CDR1 and CDR2: MNHNS and SASEGT. The CDR3, as DNA: TGTGCCAGCAGTGAAGCCCACGGCCCCTACAATGAGCAGTTCTTC. Translation: CASSEAHGPYNEQFF.

This chain uses TRBV19 with TRBJ1-4, with D uncertain. The CDR3 is made up of 13 amino acids. Germline V gene lookup returns CDR1 LNHDA and CDR2 SQIVND (reference sequence). V dropped 5 bases and J dropped 8 bases, with 12 bases sitting between them. CDR3 region: CASSFGQLEKLFF. The CDR3 bases are TGTGCCAGTAGTTTCGGCCAGTTAGAAAAACTGTTTTTT.

The chain uses TRBV6-7 and TRBJ2-7, with D unclear. TRBV6-7 belongs to the ORF category, with a function that is uncertain. The CDR3 covers 11 residues. The V gene lost 4 bases and the J gene lost 5 bases, with 6 bases spanning the gap. CDR3 DNA: TGTGCCAGCAGTTTACTTGACGAGCAGTACTTC. Translated: CASSLLDEQYF.

V is TRBV6-8 and J is TRBJ1-1, with D uncertain. This CDR3 region has 16 residues. Germline loops: CDR1 MNHGY, CDR2 SAAAGT. Trimming pared 5 bases from V and 5 bases from J, leaving 21 bases between. The CDR3 loop is CASSGGVGRTSTEAFF. DNA for the CDR3: TGTGCCAGCAGTGGCGGGGTCGGAAGGACCAGTACTGAAGCTTTCTTT.

The chain links TRBV28 to TRBJ2-6; either TRBD1 or TRBD2 may supply D (5 bases each). CDR3 size: 18 residues. V was clipped by 6 bases and J by 0 bases, with 18 bases between them. Germline lookup yields CDR1 MDHEN and CDR2 SYDVKM. The CDR3 nucleotides read TGTGCCAGCAGCCGACGAGGGGCCGGTCTCTCTGGGGCCAACGTCCTGACTTTC. It yields the protein CASSRRGAGLSGANVLTF.

The CDR3 DNA sequence: TGTGCCAGCAGCTTAGGGGCAGGTATCGGTGAGCTGTTTTTT. Translation gives CASSLGAGIGELFF. The chain carries TRBV11-3 and TRBJ2-2; no reliable D call. Germline-derived CDR1 and CDR2 are SGHNT and YENEEA. V gave up 1 base and J gave up 11 bases, with 14 bases separating them. This CDR3 has 14 residues.

The genes are TRBV7-7 and TRBJ2-3, with 7 bases fitting TRBD2. The CDR3 is 16 residues long. After removal of 1 base from V and 2 bases from J, the junction contained 6 bases not matched to a gene. Germline values: CDR1 SSHAT, CDR2 FNYEAQ (reference sequence). CDR3 residues: CASSLVASGDTDTQYF. Here the CDR3 DNA reads TGTGCCAGCAGCTTAGTAGCGAGCGGGGACACAGATACGCAGTATTTT. Combining the CDR3 with reference TRBV7-7 and TRBJ2-3 gives the whole variable domain GAGVSQSPRYKVTKRGQDVTLRCDPISSHATLYWYQQALGQGPEFLTYFNYEAQPDKSGLPSDRFSAERPEGSISTLTIQRTEQRDSAMYRCASSLVASGDTDTQYFGPGTRLTVL.

The gene calls are TRBV23-1 and TRBJ1-5, with TRBD1 identical over 9 bases. TRBV23-1 is identified as an open reading frame with a role that is uncertain. The CDR3 extends over 15 amino acids. The junction had 7 bases not matched to a gene; V was cut back by 6 bases and J by 4 bases. In nucleotides, the CDR3 is TGCGCCAGCAGCCAAGTGGGGACAGGGAATCAGCCCCAGCATTTT. It is translated as CASSQVGTGNQPQHF.

The V and J genes are TRBV6-8 and TRBJ1-3; 7 bases agree with TRBD1. Germline trimming cut 10 bases from V and 1 base from J; bases unmatched to any gene: 7. CDR1 is MNHGY, CDR2 SAAAGT, per germline. The CDR3 is 14 residues long. DNA of the CDR3: TGTGCCATCCTCGGACAGGCGTCTGGAAACACCATATATTTT. It codes for CAILGQASGNTIYF.

This clone was observed a single time. The J gene is TRBJ2-2, the V gene TRBV6-8; TRBD2 agrees at 7 bases. Germline V gives CDR1 MNHGY, CDR2 SAAAGT. Trimming cost V 0 bases and J 2 bases; bases outside gene matches: 9. The CDR3 contains 18 residues. The chain's CDR3 is CASSYSIWAGVNTGELFF. In nucleotides, the CDR3 is TGTGCCAGCAGTTACTCGATTTGGGCGGGGGTCAACACCGGGGAGCTGTTTTTT.

The J gene is TRBJ1-2, the V gene TRBV29-1; 8 nucleotides agree with TRBD1. Trimming removed 1 base from V and 5 bases from J; junction bases left unmatched: 6. The CDR3 spans 14 residues. The germline gives CDR1 SQVTM, CDR2 ANQGSEA. The CDR3 DNA is TGCAGCGTTGAAGGGGACAGGTTTCCGTATGGCTACACCTTC. Its translation: CSVEGDRFPYGYTF.

The chain carries TRBV6-8 and TRBJ1-1; D is perhaps TRBD1 (5 bases). Trimming pared 10 bases from V and 4 bases from J, leaving 13 bases between. The CDR3 has 12 residues. Germline V gene lookup returns CDR1 MNHGY and CDR2 SAAAGT. Here the CDR3 DNA reads TGTGCCATCTCGGGGGGAAGCACTGAAGCTTTCTTT. Its translation is CAISGGSTEAFF.

The rearrangement joins TRBV29-1 to TRBJ2-3, with D possibly being TRBD1 or TRBD2 (5 bases each). Germline CDR1 reads SQVTM; CDR2 reads ANQGSEA. The CDR3 is made up of 14 amino acids. As DNA, the CDR3 is TGCAGTCTAAACCGGGACCAGCTTCCAGATACGCAGTATTTT. Its translation is CSLNRDQLPDTQYF.

Only a few counts were recorded for this clone. The chain recombines TRBV6-8 with TRBJ2-1; 7 bases align to TRBD1. Germline V lookup: CDR1 MNHGY, CDR2 SAAAGT. With V trimmed by 5 bases and J by 4 bases, 5 bases remained unmatched. The CDR3 contains 14 residues. The CDR3 bases are TGTGCCAGCAGTACCCCGGGACAGTACAATGAGCAGTTCTTC. Translated: CASSTPGQYNEQFF.

V and J are TRBV19 and TRBJ1-5; D possibly corresponds to TRBD1 (6 bases). V gave up 7 bases and J gave up 3 bases, with 16 bases separating them. The CDR3 extends over 15 amino acids. CDR1 is LNHDA and CDR2 is SQIVND in the germline V gene (reference sequence). CDR3 sequence reads: CASTYSDSLNQPQHF. The CDR3 DNA reads as TGTGCCAGTACCTACTCGGACAGCCTCAATCAGCCCCAGCATTTT.

The V call is TRBV19, the J call TRBJ1-5; D is ambiguous. Between the trimmed V and J ends, which lost 1 base and 0 bases, there was a span of 7 bases. Germline V CDR1 and CDR2: LNHDA, SQIVND (reference sequence). CDR3 length: 15 amino acids. This CDR3 is CASSIVSGSNQPQHF. The CDR3 region has the DNA TGTGCCAGTAGTATAGTTTCGGGTAGCAATCAGCCCCAGCATTTT.

This chain connects TRBV6-1 to TRBJ1-5, with D maybe TRBD1 (6 bases). This CDR3 contains 16 residues. Germline V gene sequence: CDR1 MNHNS, CDR2 SASEGT. V lost 1 base to trimming and J lost 3 bases, with 13 bases between them. The CDR3 is CASSEVGGSFNQPQHF. CDR3 DNA: TGTGCCAGCAGTGAAGTAGGGGGGTCGTTCAATCAGCCCCAGCATTTT.

This clone appeared once. This chain connects TRBV6-8 to TRBJ1-5; D perhaps matches TRBD1 (6 bases). Germline CDR1 is MNHGY and CDR2 is SAAAGT. CDR3 length: 14 amino acids. V lost 0 bases to trimming and J lost 9 bases, with 12 bases between them. The CDR3 sequence is CASSYSGGALPQHF. In nucleotides, the CDR3 is TGTGCCAGCAGTTACTCCGGGGGGGCCTTGCCCCAGCATTTT.

Of note for this clone: At one end, the junction sequence differs from germline, possibly due to a read error. V usage is TRBV6-8 and J usage is TRBJ2-1, with D perhaps TRBD2 (6 bases). CDR3 size: 13 residues. The germline V gene has CDR1 MNHGY and CDR2 SAAAGT. This CDR3 is CASSDSPTSREFF. The CDR3, as DNA: TGTGCCAGCAGTGACTCCCCTACTAGCCGGGAGTTCTTC.

CDR3 amino acids: CAAIGGANYGYTF. The CDR3 DNA reads TGTGCCGCCATTGGGGGTGCTAACTATGGCTACACCTTC. This chain connects TRBV6-8 to TRBJ1-2; tentative D call: TRBD1 (5 bases). Looked up from germline, CDR1 is MNHGY and CDR2 is SAAAGT. This CDR3 has 13 amino acids. Trimming cost V 11 bases and J 0 bases, with 13 bases left between them.

The chain employs TRBV5-1 and TRBJ2-7, with 9 bases identical to TRBD1. Germline assignment: CDR1 SGHRS and CDR2 YFSETQ. CDR3 length: 14 amino acids. V lost 7 bases to trimming and J lost 4 bases; unmatched junction nucleotides: 9. CDR3 bases: TGCGCCAGCGGAGAACCGGGACAGGGATACGAGCAGTACTTC. This encodes CASGEPGQGYEQYF.

The rearrangement links TRBV11-3 to TRBJ2-6; D call uncertain. This CDR3 is 18 amino acids long. The V end was cut by 3 bases, the J end by 2 bases, with 17 bases between. Germline lookup yields CDR1 SGHNT and CDR2 YENEEA. CDR3 sequence reads: CASSLVSGLITGANVLTF. The DNA for the CDR3 is TGTGCCAGCAGCTTGGTCTCCGGTCTTATCACTGGGGCCAACGTCCTGACTTTC.

The chain is built from TRBV15 and TRBJ1-1; 8 bases are a match to TRBD1. This CDR3 has 15 amino acids. The V segment lost 4 bases and the J segment 6 bases; nucleotides outside the gene matches: 10. Germline V lookup: CDR1 LNHNV, CDR2 YYDKDF (reference sequence). For the CDR3, the DNA is TGTGCCACCAGCAAAGAGGGACAGGAAGGAGCTGAAGCTTTCTTT. It encodes CATSKEGQEGAEAFF.

The chain joins TRBV7-1 to TRBJ1-2; maybe TRBD1 (6 bases). TRBV7-1 is annotated as an ORF whose role is uncertain. Trimming shortened V by 4 bases and J by 8 bases, and 20 bases separated the two germline ends. This CDR3 contains 15 residues. The CDR3 DNA reads TGTGCCAGCAGCTTAGACCTTAACAGGGAACAAGGCTACACCTTC. Protein product: CASSLDLNREQGYTF.

V and J are TRBV30 and TRBJ1-1; D gene ambiguous. The V end was cut by 4 bases, the J end by 2 bases, with 11 bases between. Germline CDR1 reads GTSNPN; CDR2 reads SVGIG (reference sequence). CDR3 size: 13 residues. The CDR3 loop is CAWTPGRNTEAFF. CDR3 coding DNA: TGTGCCTGGACCCCTGGCCGAAACACTGAAGCTTTCTTT. Variable domain in full (rest from reference TRBV30 and TRBJ1-1): SQTIHQWPATLVQPVGSPLSLECTVEGTSNPNLYWYRQAAGRGLQLLFYSVGIGQISSEVPQNLSASRPQDRQFILSSKKLLLSDSGFYLCAWTPGRNTEAFFGQGTRLTVV.

The V and J genes are TRBV11-3 and TRBJ1-3; 8 positions agree with TRBD1. V dropped 2 bases and J dropped 7; count of bases not matched to a gene: 4. Germline V gene data show CDR1 as SGHNT and CDR2 as YENEEA. The CDR3 contains 14 residues. The CDR3 is CASSLLQGANTIYF. The CDR3 coding sequence is TGTGCCAGCAGCTTACTCCAGGGGGCGAACACCATATATTTT.

The chain links TRBV7-7 to TRBJ2-2; the D gene is possibly TRBD1 (6 bases). CDR3 length: 14 amino acids. The germline V gene encodes CDR1 SSHAT and CDR2 FNYEAQ (reference sequence). The ends were cut back, 5 bases at V and 1 base at J, with 8 bases in the middle. The CDR3 loop is CASSRTENTGELFF. Here the CDR3 DNA reads TGTGCCAGCAGCCGGACAGAGAACACCGGGGAGCTGTTTTTT.

The rearrangement links TRBV11-3 to TRBJ2-1, with 9 bases identical to TRBD1. Germline-derived CDR1 and CDR2 are SGHNT and YENEEA. The CDR3 loop spans 14 amino acids. The trim removed 5 bases at V and 6 bases at J, leaving 5 bases unmatched. The CDR3 DNA reads TGTGCCAGCAGCCGCCCGACAGGGGGCAATGAGCAGTTCTTC. As protein: CASSRPTGGNEQFF.

The chain links TRBV6-4 to TRBJ1-1, with D unclear. The CDR3 is made up of 14 amino acids. CDR1 MRHNA and CDR2 SNTAGT come from the germline V gene. V was pared by 5 bases and J by 1 base, with 11 bases between. CDR3 nucleotides: TGTGCCAGCAGTTACGGGCAGACGAACACTGAAGCTTTCTTT. This sequence encodes CASSYGQTNTEAFF.